Listed below are T cell receptor beta chains from one sample, sequenced in a study of technical replicates of blood from a few donors. The method was immunoSEQ multiplex PCR; TCRdb's version includes in-frame clones alone and lacks a portion of them. Among about 56,000 clones listed, 80% to 95% were seen once. Specimen: PBMCs. These receptors were taken from a human donor in good health. Some clones in this sample may be carry-over from other donors' samples. The CDR3 runs from the conserved cysteine through the conserved F or W. Fields, in order: D gene, clone size, V gene, J gene, CDR3 protein, CDR3 DNA. D genes are given only for firm matches. Clone size is shown for a subset of rows, as once, few, many or a class of expanded clone.

>NA|few|TRBV4-1|TRBJ2-1
CASGGIPRGEQFF
TGCGCCAGCGGGGGCATACCTAGGGGTGAGCAGTTCTTC
>TRBD2|NA|TRBV15|TRBJ2-1
CATSRGLLAGGPGEQFF
TGTGCCACCAGCAGGGGCCTTCTAGCGGGAGGGCCGGGGGAGCAGTTCTTC
>NA|NA|TRBV5-4|TRBJ2-7
CASSLGGSSYEQYF
TGTGCCAGCAGCTTGGGGGGCAGCTCCTACGAGCAGTACTTC
>TRBD1|NA|TRBV7-3|TRBJ1-2
CASSPQGADGYTF
TGTGCCAGCAGCCCACAGGGGGCCGATGGCTACACCTTC
>NA|once|TRBV4-2|TRBJ1-2
CASSPEGGTTTYFYGYTF
TGTGCCAGCAGCCCCGAGGGGGGGACAACTACCTATTTCTATGGCTACACCTTC
>NA|once|TRBV27|TRBJ2-7
CASSLLGANEQYF
TGTGCCAGCAGTTTGTTAGGGGCCAACGAGCAGTACTTC
>NA|NA|TRBV7-8|TRBJ2-7
CASSLGGGYEQYF
TGTGCCAGCAGCCTAGGTGGAGGCTACGAGCAGTACTTC
>NA|NA|TRBV12-2|TRBJ2-3
CASRLPGELAGEEDTQYF
TGTGCAAGTCGCTTACCGGGCGAGCTAGCGGGGGAAGAAGATACGCAGTATTTT
>TRBD1|once|TRBV5-1|TRBJ1-2
CASSYEGQDTYGYTF
TGCGCCAGCAGTTACGAGGGACAGGACACTTATGGCTACACCTTC
>NA|NA|TRBV20-1|TRBJ1-2
CSASSYYGYTF
TGCAGTGCTAGTTCATACTATGGCTACACCTTC
>NA|NA|TRBV5-1|TRBJ2-7
CASSLDAASRPYEQYF
TGCGCCAGCAGCTTGGATGCGGCCTCGAGGCCCTACGAGCAGTACTTC
>NA|NA|TRBV6-5|TRBJ2-1
CASSYGGGGVYNEQFF
TGTGCCAGCAGTTACGGGGGAGGGGGGGTCTACAATGAGCAGTTCTTC
>TRBD1|once|TRBV4-3|TRBJ2-7
CASSQERGIGQGTYEQYF
TGCGCCAGCAGCCAAGAGAGGGGCATCGGACAGGGTACCTACGAGCAGTACTTC
>NA|NA|TRBV7-2|TRBJ2-7
CASSLGQGHRGDEQYF
TGTGCCAGCAGCTTAGGCCAAGGACATCGAGGAGACGAGCAGTACTTC
>NA|once|TRBV5-1|TRBJ1-2
CASSSEGNYGYTF
TGCGCCAGCAGCTCGGAGGGTAACTATGGCTACACCTTC
>NA|NA|TRBV6-1|TRBJ2-7
CASSDTTTYEQYF
TGTGCCAGCAGTGACACTACGACCTACGAGCAGTACTTC
>NA|NA|TRBV18|TRBJ2-5
CASSPTSSETQYF
TGTGCCAGCTCACCAACTAGCTCGGAGACCCAGTACTTC
>TRBD1|NA|TRBV27|TRBJ2-1
CASVDPATGGGEQFF
TGTGCCAGCGTTGATCCAGCGACAGGGGGCGGTGAGCAGTTCTTC
>NA|NA|TRBV30|TRBJ1-4
CAWGGNEKLFF
TGTGCCTGGGGGGGGAATGAAAAACTGTTTTTT
>NA|NA|TRBV20-1|TRBJ2-7
CSATSFYEQYF
TGCAGTGCTACTAGCTTCTACGAGCAGTACTTC
>TRBD1|NA|TRBV11-2|TRBJ2-7
CASSYTGVAYEQYF
TGTGCCAGCAGCTATACAGGGGTCGCCTACGAGCAGTACTTC
>NA|NA|TRBV15|TRBJ2-7
CATSRDIGGTYEQYF
TGTGCCACCAGCAGAGATATCGGGGGAACCTACGAGCAGTACTTC
>NA|NA|TRBV7-9|TRBJ1-5
CASSLSGGDQPQHF
TGTGCCAGCAGCTTATCGGGGGGGGATCAGCCCCAGCATTTT
>TRBD1|NA|TRBV15|TRBJ1-5
CATSRDRGLNQPQHF
TGTGCCACCAGCAGAGACAGGGGGTTAAATCAGCCCCAGCATTTT